This T cell receptor beta chain was captured by sequencing in a study of blood T cell repertoires in COVID-19. Study overall: COVID-19 samples from acute and convalescent phases originated in the United States, Italy and Spain. PBMCs, B-cell-depleted T cells, or T cells provided the cDNA or gDNA that made up the material.

Authors' processing steps: Reference gene primer amplification gave nucleated cell count estimates. Clones were sequenced by immunoSEQ multiplex PCR, and TCRdb holds only the in-frame ones, with some missing. The V and J calls and clone size are taken from that table; D and trimming were inferred from the DNA. The sample has roughly 200,000 clones, approximately 81% seen once. The germline V and J ends were trimmed by 5 bases and 4 bases, with 8 bases remaining between them. Germline V gene lookup returns CDR1 SGHTA and CDR2 FQGNSA. The CDR3 length is 12 residues. V gene TRBV7-2 combines with J gene TRBJ1-1; no definite D call. This TCR came from a woman older than 75 with acute or convalescent COVID-19. Sequenced input: peripheral blood. As DNA, the CDR3 is TGTGCCAGCAGCCGACTTGGCACTGAAGCTTTCTTT. It translates to CASSRLGTEAFF.